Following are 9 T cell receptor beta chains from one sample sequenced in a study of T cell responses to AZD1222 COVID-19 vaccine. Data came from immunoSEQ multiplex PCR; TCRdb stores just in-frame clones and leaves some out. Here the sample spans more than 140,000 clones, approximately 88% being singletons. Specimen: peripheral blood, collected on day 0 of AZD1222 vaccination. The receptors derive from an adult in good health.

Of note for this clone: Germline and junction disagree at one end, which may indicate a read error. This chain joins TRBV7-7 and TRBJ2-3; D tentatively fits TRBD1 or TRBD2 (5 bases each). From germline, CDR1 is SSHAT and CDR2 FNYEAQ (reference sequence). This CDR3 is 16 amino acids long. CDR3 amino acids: CASSHGGPPSTDTQYF. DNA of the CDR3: TGTGCTAGCAGTCATGGGGGACCGCCGAGCACAGATACGCAGTATTTT.

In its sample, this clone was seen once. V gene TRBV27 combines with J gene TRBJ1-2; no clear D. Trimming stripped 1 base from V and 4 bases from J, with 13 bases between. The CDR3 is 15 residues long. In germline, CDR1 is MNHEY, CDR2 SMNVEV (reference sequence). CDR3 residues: CASSLWPEESYGYTF. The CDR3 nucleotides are TGTGCCAGCAGTTTATGGCCTGAGGAATCCTATGGCTACACCTTC.

The CDR3 sequence: CASSVGGRANSYEQYF. The CDR3 bases are TGTGCCAGCAGCGTAGGTGGGAGGGCGAACTCCTACGAGCAGTACTTC. The chain carries TRBV9 and TRBJ2-7, with 7 bases that match TRBD2. Losses at the gene ends were 0 bases for V and 0 bases for J; bases not matched to a gene: 6. This CDR3 has 16 residues. CDR1 and CDR2 (germline): SGDLS, YYNGEE.

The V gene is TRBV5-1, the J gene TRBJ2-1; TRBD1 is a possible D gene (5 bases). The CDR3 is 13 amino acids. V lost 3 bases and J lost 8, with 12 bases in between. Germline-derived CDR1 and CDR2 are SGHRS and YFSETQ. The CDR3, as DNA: TGCGCCAGCAGCTGGGGCGCGAGTGATGAGCAGTTCTTC. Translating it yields CASSWGASDEQFF.

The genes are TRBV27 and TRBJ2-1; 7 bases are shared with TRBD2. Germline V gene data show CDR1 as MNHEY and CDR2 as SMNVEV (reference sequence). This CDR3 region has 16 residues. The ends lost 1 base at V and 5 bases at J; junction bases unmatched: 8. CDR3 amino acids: CASSLFGGSVDNEQFF. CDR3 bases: TGTGCCAGCAGTTTATTCGGCGGGAGCGTCGACAATGAGCAGTTCTTC.

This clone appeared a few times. CDR3: CASSLGTSGPYEQYF. The CDR3 region has the DNA TGTGCCAGCAGCCTAGGGACTAGCGGTCCCTACGAGCAGTACTTC. The chain couples TRBV9 to TRBJ2-7; 11 bases align to TRBD2. Germline V gene data show CDR1 as SGDLS and CDR2 as YYNGEE. The V and J ends lost 4 bases and 2 bases, in that order; junction bases with no gene match: 5. CDR3 length: 15 residues.

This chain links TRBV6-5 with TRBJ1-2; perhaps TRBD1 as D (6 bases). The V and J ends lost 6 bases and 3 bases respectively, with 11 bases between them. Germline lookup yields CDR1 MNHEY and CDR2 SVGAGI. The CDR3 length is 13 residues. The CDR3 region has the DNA TGTGCCAGCAGGCCGACAGGATACTATGGCTACACCTTC. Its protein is CASRPTGYYGYTF.

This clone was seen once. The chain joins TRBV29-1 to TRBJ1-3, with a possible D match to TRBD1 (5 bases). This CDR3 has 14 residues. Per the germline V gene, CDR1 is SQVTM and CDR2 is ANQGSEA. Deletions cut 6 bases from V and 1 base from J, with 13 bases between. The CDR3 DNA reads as TGCAGCGTGAAACAGGTCTCATCTGGAAACACCATATATTTT. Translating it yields CSVKQVSSGNTIYF.

Here the CDR3 reads CASSSKQPQGATSTDTQYF. In DNA form, the CDR3 reads TGTGCCAGCAGCTCCAAACAACCTCAGGGGGCCACAAGCACAGATACGCAGTATTTT. The chain combines TRBV7-9 with TRBJ2-3, with 8 bases lining up with TRBD1. The CDR3 length is 19 residues. Trimming at V came to 4 bases and at J to 0 bases, leaving 15 bases not matched to a gene. Germline CDR1 reads SEHNR; CDR2 reads FQNEAQ (reference sequence). Complete variable domain (other parts from reference TRBV7-9 and TRBJ2-3): DTGVSQNPRHKITKRGQNVTFRCDPISEHNRLYWYRQTLGQGPEFLTYFQNEAQLEKSRLLSDRFSAERPKGSFSTLEIQRTEQGDSAMYLCASSSKQPQGATSTDTQYFGPGTRLTVL.